This T cell receptor (beta chain) was captured in a study of cytomegalovirus exposure and HLA in healthy donors. About the study: An earlier analysis found roughly 110 million unique TCR beta sequences from approximately 200 million T cells. General study results and limits: In a later analysis, V- and J-gene trimming of beta chains associated with a DCLRE1C missense variant, replicated independently. The study listed 164 cytomegalovirus-associated TCR beta chains.

Amplification used 60 Vbeta primers and 13 Jbeta primers. The table came from immunoSEQ multiplex PCR; TCRdb's copy has only in-frame clones and leaves some out. Here the sample spans about 130,000 clones, approximately 72% being singletons. As regards this clone: Its specificity is unknown. One end of the junction varies from germline; a read error may be responsible.

This CDR3 has 15 amino acids. CDR1 SGDLS and CDR2 YYNGEE come from the germline V gene. V gene TRBV9 combines with J gene TRBJ2-3, with a weak D call TRBD2 (5 bases). The receptor was derived from a human donor in good health. The sequenced sample was PBMCs. CDR3 loop: CASSVGLAVPDTQSF. The CDR3 bases are TGTGCCAGCAGCGTAGGGCTAGCTGTCCCAGATACGCAGTCTTTT.